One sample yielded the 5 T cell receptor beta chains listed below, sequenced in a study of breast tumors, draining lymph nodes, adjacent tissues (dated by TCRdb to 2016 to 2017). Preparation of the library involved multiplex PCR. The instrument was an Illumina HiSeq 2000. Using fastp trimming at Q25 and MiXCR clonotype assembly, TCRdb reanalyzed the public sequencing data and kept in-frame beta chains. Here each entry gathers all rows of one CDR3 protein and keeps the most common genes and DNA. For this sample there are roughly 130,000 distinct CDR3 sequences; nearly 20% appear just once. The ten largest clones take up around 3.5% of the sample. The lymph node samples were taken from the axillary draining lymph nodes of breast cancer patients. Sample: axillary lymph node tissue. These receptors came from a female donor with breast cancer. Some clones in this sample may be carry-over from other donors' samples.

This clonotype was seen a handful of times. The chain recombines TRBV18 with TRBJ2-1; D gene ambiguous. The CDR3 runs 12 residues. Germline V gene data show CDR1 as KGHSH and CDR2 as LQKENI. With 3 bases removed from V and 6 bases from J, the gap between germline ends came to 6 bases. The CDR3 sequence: CASSPGPNEQFF. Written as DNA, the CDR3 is TGTGCCAGCTCACCCGGACCCAATGAGCAGTTCTTC. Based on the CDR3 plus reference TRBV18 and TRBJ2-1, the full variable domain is NAGVMQNPRHLVRRRGQEARLRCSPMKGHSHVYWYRQLPEEGLKFMVYLQKENIIDESGMPKERFSAEFPKEGPSILRIQQVVRGDSAAYFCASSPGPNEQFFGPGTRLTVL.

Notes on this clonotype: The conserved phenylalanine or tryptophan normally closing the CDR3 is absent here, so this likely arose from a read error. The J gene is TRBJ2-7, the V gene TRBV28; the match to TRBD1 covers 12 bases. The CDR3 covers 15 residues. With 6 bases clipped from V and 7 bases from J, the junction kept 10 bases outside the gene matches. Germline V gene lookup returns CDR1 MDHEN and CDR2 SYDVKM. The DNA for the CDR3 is TGTGCCAGCAGCTCCGGGACAGGGGGCTTTAGGGAGCAGTACCTC. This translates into CASSSGTGGFREQYL.

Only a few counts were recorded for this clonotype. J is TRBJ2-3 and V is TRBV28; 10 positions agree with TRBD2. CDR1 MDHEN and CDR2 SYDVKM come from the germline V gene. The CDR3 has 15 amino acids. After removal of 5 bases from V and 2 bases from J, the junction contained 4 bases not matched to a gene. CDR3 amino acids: CASSNGLADTDTQYF. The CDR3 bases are TGTGCCAGCAGTAATGGACTAGCGGACACAGATACGCAGTATTTT.

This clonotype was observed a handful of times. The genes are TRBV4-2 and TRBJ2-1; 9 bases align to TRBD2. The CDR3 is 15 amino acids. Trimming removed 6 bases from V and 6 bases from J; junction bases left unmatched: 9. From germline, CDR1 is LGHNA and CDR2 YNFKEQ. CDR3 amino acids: CASSLKLAGLNEQFF. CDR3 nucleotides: TGTGCCAGCAGTTTGAAACTAGCGGGCCTCAATGAGCAGTTCTTC.

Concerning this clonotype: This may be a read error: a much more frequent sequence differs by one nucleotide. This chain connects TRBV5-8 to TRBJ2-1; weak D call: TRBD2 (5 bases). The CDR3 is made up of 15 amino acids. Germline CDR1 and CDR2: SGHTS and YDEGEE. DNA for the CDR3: TGTGCCAGCAGCTTGGAGTGGGAGTCCTACAATGAGCAGTCCTTC. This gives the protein CASSLEWESYNEQSF.